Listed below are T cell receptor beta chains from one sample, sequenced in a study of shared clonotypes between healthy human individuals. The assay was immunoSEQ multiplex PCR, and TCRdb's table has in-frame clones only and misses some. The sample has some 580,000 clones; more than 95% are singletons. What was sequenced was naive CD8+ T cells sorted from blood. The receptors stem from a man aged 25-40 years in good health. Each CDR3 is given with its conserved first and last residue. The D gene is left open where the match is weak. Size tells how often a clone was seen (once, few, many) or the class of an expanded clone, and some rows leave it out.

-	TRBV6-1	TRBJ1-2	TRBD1	TGTGCCAGCAGTGGGACTGCCGCCCCGGGACAGCCAAACTATGGCTACACCTTC	CASSGTAAPGQPNYGYTF
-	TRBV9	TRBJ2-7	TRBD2	TGTGCCAGCAGCCAAGCGGGAGGAATCTACGAGCAGTACTTC	CASSQAGGIYEQYF
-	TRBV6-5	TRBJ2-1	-	TGTGCCAGCAGTTACTCGGCGGGAAGGGGGAATGAGCAGTTCTTC	CASSYSAGRGNEQFF
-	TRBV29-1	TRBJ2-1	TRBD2	TGCAGCGTTGAAGATCTAGCGGGAGAGAACAATGAGCAGTTCTTC	CSVEDLAGENNEQFF
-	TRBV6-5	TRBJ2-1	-	TGTGCCAGCATGCCGATAGGGCAGATCTACAATGAGCAGTTCTTC	CASMPIGQIYNEQFF
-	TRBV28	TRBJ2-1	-	TGTGCCAGCAGTCTCTGGGCGGACCCCTACAATGAGCAGTTCTTC	CASSLWADPYNEQFF
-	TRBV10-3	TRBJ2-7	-	TGTGCCAGCACGGGGACCGAAACCTACGAGCAGTACTTC	CASTGTETYEQYF
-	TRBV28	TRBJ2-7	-	TGTGCCAGCAGTTTATGGGGCGCTAGCTCCTACGAGCAGTACTTC	CASSLWGASSYEQYF
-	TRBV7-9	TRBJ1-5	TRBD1	TGTGCCAGCAGCACAGGACAGGGGGCGAAGCCCCAGCATTTT	CASSTGQGAKPQHF
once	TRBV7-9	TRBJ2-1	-	TGTGCCAGCAGCGGACTCATCATTAACGACAAGTCCTCCTACAATGAGCAGTTCTTC	CASSGLIINDKSSYNEQFF
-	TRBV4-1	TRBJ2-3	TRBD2	TGCGCCAGCAGCCAAGATCGGGTTTTGGGAGCGGGAATCACAGATACGCAGTATTTT	CASSQDRVLGAGITDTQYF
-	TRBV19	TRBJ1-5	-	TGTGCCAGTAGTTGGGCACTCTATAGCAATCAGCCCCAGCATTTT	CASSWALYSNQPQHF
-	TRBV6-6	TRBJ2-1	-	TGTGCCAGCAGTTACGGTACCCCGCTCTACAATGAGCAGTTCTTC	CASSYGTPLYNEQFF
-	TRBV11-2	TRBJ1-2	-	TGTGCCAGCAGCTTAGTAGTATACAGTGATGGCTACACCTTC	CASSLVVYSDGYTF
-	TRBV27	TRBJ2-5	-	TGTGCCAGCAGTTTTTATGGTGGCCAAGAGACCCAGTACTTC	CASSFYGGQETQYF
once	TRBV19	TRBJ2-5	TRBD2	TGTGCCAGTATACCAAAGGGGACTAGCGGGAGTTCGGAGACCCAGTACTTC	CASIPKGTSGSSETQYF
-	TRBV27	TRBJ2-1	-	TGTGCCAGCAGTACCTCGGACGGAGAATACAATGAGCAGTTCTTC	CASSTSDGEYNEQFF
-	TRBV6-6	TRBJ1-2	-	TGTGCCAGCTGTCCGGGACCCCAGCTTAACTATGGCTACACCTTC	CASCPGPQLNYGYTF
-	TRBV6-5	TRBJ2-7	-	TGTGCCAGCAGTACCCCGGTTCTCCGGGAGCAGTACTTC	CASSTPVLREQYF
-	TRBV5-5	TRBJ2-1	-	TGTGCCAGCAGCAAAAGCTTCCCCTCCTACAATGAGCAGTTCTTC	CASSKSFPSYNEQFF
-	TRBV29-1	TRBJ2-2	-	TGCAGCGTTGTTTCGGGCACCGGGGAGCTGTTTTTT	CSVVSGTGELFF
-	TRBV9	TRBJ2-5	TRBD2	TGTGCCAGCAACCTAGCGGGCAGGGATCAAGAGACCCAGTACTTC	CASNLAGRDQETQYF
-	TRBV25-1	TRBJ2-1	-	TGTGCCAGCAGCGTGGGGAGTTACAATGAGCAGTTCTTC	CASSVGSYNEQFF
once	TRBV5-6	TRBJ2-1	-	TGTGCCAGCAGCTTGGGGGACAATGAGCAGCTCTTC	CASSLGDNEQLF